This record concerns one TCR beta chain sequence. The target antigen is unknown. This sample is part of a study of cytomegalovirus exposure and HLA in healthy donors. The study ran its PCR with 60 Vbeta and 13 Jbeta primers. Data came from immunoSEQ multiplex PCR; TCRdb stores just in-frame clones and leaves some out. The sample holds roughly 86,000 clones; around three fifths are singletons and the top ten take around a fifth. Study-wide findings and caveats: Accurate prediction of HLA-A and HLA-B alleles (for most subjects) was reportedly achieved from TCR beta sequences.

Germline V gene sequence: CDR1 SGHVS, CDR2 FQNEAQ. The CDR3 is made up of 14 amino acids. The ends lost 3 bases at V and 6 bases at J; junction bases unmatched: 3. This sequence originates from a woman aged 45-65 years in good health and CMV-seropositive. This chain links TRBV7-8 with TRBJ1-4, with TRBD1 matching 8 bases. The sample taken for sequencing was PBMCs. This CDR3 is CASSFGQGYEKLFF. The CDR3 DNA is TGTGCCAGCAGCTTTGGACAGGGATATGAAAAACTGTTTTTT.